This T cell receptor beta chain was documented in a study of T cell responses to AZD1222 COVID-19 vaccine. Overall study results and limits: Donors in the cohort were predominantly white British and more often female, and clonal diversity was possibly underestimated. Reports indicate that nearly half of spike-specific TCRs are directed at unmutated variant regions. Repertoires were sampled only after the peak T cell response. Spike-specific TCR depth and breadth grew after two AZD1222 doses.

Of note for this clone: What it binds is unknown.

The germline CDR1 and CDR2 sequences are SGDLS and YYNGEE. Trimming cost V 0 bases and J 3 bases, with 12 bases left between them. The CDR3 length is 15 residues. Clones were read by immunoSEQ multiplex PCR, and TCRdb kept only the in-frame ones, dropping some. This table has under 150,000 clones, around 89% appearing once. This specimen consisted of peripheral blood, obtained on day 0 of MenACWY control vaccination. The rearrangement links TRBV9 to TRBJ1-1; D call uncertain. This sequence was found in an adult in good health. The CDR3 DNA sequence: TGTGCCAGCAGCGTAGGGAGACTCATATACACTGAAGCTTTCTTT. The encoded protein is CASSVGRLIYTEAFF.